These 13 T cell receptor beta chains originate from one sample sequenced in a study of cytomegalovirus exposure and HLA in healthy donors. PCR involved 60 Vbeta and 13 Jbeta primers. Libraries were prepared by immunoSEQ multiplex PCR; TCRdb keeps only in-frame clonotypes and omits some of them. The sample yields 150,000 or so clones, approximately 80% seen once. Sequenced: PBMCs. All receptors derive from a man aged 35 to 55 in good health and CMV-seropositive.

The rearrangement joins TRBV4-3 to TRBJ2-1; possible D gene TRBD2, 6 bases. Looked up from germline, CDR1 is LGHNA and CDR2 is YSLEER. The CDR3 sequence is 15 residues long. V lost 5 bases and J 6 bases, leaving 17 bases between the germline ends. This CDR3 is CASSRDSSLPNEQFF. CDR3 nucleotide sequence: TGCGCCAGCAGCAGGGACTCCTCGCTCCCCAATGAGCAGTTCTTC.

The chain has TRBV5-4 and TRBJ2-7; 7 bases align to TRBD2. There are 13 residues in the CDR3. Germline V gene sequence: CDR1 SGHNT, CDR2 YYREEE (reference sequence). Trimming removed 4 bases from V and 6 bases from J; junction bases left unmatched: 7. CDR3 bases: TGTGCCAGCAGCCCGTGGGGGGGGGTCGAGCAGTACTTC. This encodes CASSPWGGVEQYF.

This chain connects TRBV28 to TRBJ1-1; a possible D gene is TRBD1 (5 bases). Germline V lookup: CDR1 MDHEN, CDR2 SYDVKM. Trimming removed 0 bases at V and 4 bases at J, with 12 bases between. The CDR3 sequence is 15 residues long. This CDR3 reads CASSLWGREVTEAFF. CDR3 coding DNA: TGTGCCAGCAGTTTATGGGGCAGGGAAGTCACTGAAGCTTTCTTT.

This rearrangement joins TRBV2 to TRBJ1-3; tentative D call: TRBD1 (5 bases). The CDR3 spans 15 residues. Germline V lookup: CDR1 SNHLY, CDR2 FYNNEI. V shed 5 bases and J shed 1 base, with 12 bases lying between them. The CDR3 reads CASSQQRGSGNTIYF. In nucleotides, the CDR3 is TGTGCCAGCAGTCAGCAACGGGGGTCTGGAAACACCATATATTTT.

This sequence joins TRBV29-1 and TRBJ2-5; 7 nucleotides agree with TRBD2. The CDR3 has 15 residues. J gave up 5 bases and V 3 bases, and 12 bases lay outside the gene matches. Germline V lookup: CDR1 SQVTM, CDR2 ANQGSEA. CDR3 protein: CSVEKVGGPGETQYF. CDR3 DNA sequence: TGCAGCGTTGAGAAAGTGGGAGGGCCCGGGGAGACCCAGTACTTC.

V gene TRBV7-9 combines with J gene TRBJ1-2; 7 bases line up with TRBD1. The V and J ends lost 2 bases and 5 bases, in that order; junction bases with no gene match: 5. Germline CDR1 reads SEHNR; CDR2 reads FQNEAQ (reference sequence). The CDR3 consists of 14 residues. Written as DNA, the CDR3 is TGTGCCAGCAGCTTAAAGGGGGCTTGGTATGGCTACACCTTC. Protein sequence: CASSLKGAWYGYTF.

This clone was seen only a few times. The rearrangement uses TRBV4-3 and TRBJ2-1; D might be TRBD2 (5 bases). V lost 10 bases and J lost 1, with 11 bases in between. Germline V gene sequence: CDR1 LGHNA, CDR2 YSLEER. The CDR3 consists of 13 residues. The CDR3 nucleotides are TGCGCCACCGCACTAGTATCCTACAATGAGCAGTTCTTC. Translating it yields CATALVSYNEQFF.

A note on this clone: The junction shows a germline mismatch at one end, possibly a read error. The J gene is TRBJ2-3, the V gene TRBV5-8; a possible D gene is TRBD2 (6 bases). Germline CDR1 and CDR2: SGHTS and YDEGEE. The CDR3 runs 14 residues. CDR3 sequence reads: CASTLGGATDTQYF. The CDR3 DNA sequence: TGTGCCAGCACCTTGGGGGGAGCCACAGATACGCAGTATTTT.

This rearrangement joins TRBV5-5 to TRBJ2-1; the D gene is possibly TRBD1 (5 bases). The germline CDR1 and CDR2 sequences are SGHKS and YYEKEE (reference sequence). The CDR3 loop spans 13 amino acids. With 2 bases removed from V and 7 bases from J, the gap between germline ends came to 10 bases. DNA for the CDR3: TGTGCCAGCAGCTTCTTCAGGGAAAATGAGCAGTTCTTC. Amino acids: CASSFFRENEQFF.

The chain links TRBV11-2 to TRBJ2-7, with 8 bases that match TRBD1. CDR3 length equals 14 residues. Looked up from germline, CDR1 is SGHAT and CDR2 is FQNNGV. The ends lost 5 bases at V and 7 bases at J; junction bases unmatched: 10. Here the CDR3 DNA reads TGTGCCAGCAGCGCCGGGACAGGCCCTAGAGAGCAGTACTTC. It specifies CASSAGTGPREQYF.

V is TRBV11-3 and J is TRBJ2-2; TRBD1 aligns across 8 bases. Trimming cost V 3 bases and J 6 bases; bases outside gene matches: 0. The germline V gene encodes CDR1 SGHNT and CDR2 YENEEA. This CDR3 region has 13 residues. The DNA for the CDR3 is TGTGCCAGCAGCTTGGGACAGGCCGGGGAGCTGTTTTTT. It yields the protein CASSLGQAGELFF.

This rearrangement joins TRBV5-6 to TRBJ1-5; TRBD1 matches 7 bases. The CDR3 has 14 amino acids. CDR1 is SGHDT, CDR2 YYEEEE, per germline. Trimming at V came to 5 bases and at J to 6 bases, leaving 8 bases not matched to a gene. In DNA, the CDR3 is TGTGCCAGCAGTTTACAGGGGTCGGGTCAGCCCCAGCATTTT. Protein sequence: CASSLQGSGQPQHF. Combining the CDR3 with reference TRBV5-6 and TRBJ1-5 gives the whole variable domain DAGVTQSPTHLIKTRGQQVTLRCSPKSGHDTVSWYQQALGQGPQFIFQYYEEEERQRGNFPDRFSGHQFPNYSSELNVNALLLGDSALYLCASSLQGSGQPQHFGDGTRLSIL.

This clone is a singleton in its sample. The chain joins TRBV5-1 to TRBJ1-2; D gene uncertain. V gave up 4 bases and J gave up 4 bases, with 14 bases separating them. Germline loops: CDR1 SGHRS, CDR2 YFSETQ. The CDR3 spans 14 residues. CDR3: CASSGSGLSYGYTF. The CDR3 bases are TGCGCCAGCAGCGGATCAGGACTCAGCTATGGCTACACCTTC.